This T cell receptor beta chain was recovered during a study of blood T cells in healthy people across ages. Study conclusions and caveats: The donors' CMV status was not determined, possibly confounding changes in expanded clonotypes.

V was pared by 6 bases and J by 4 bases, with 15 bases between. CDR3 size: 14 residues. The authors ran a second PCR of 7 to 11 cycles using a sample-barcoded 5' primer and a J-beta primer mix. Unique molecular identifiers of 12 random nucleotides labeled each cDNA. The study obtained at least 3 million CDR3-containing paired-end reads from every sample. TCRdb called the 5' RACE reads again in MiXCR, with one record for every CDR3 protein. Here the sample spans 800,000 to 900,000 distinct CDR3 sequences, roughly 60% being singletons. Of note for this clonotype: Its antigen is as yet unknown.

The specimen sequenced was blood. V gene TRBV12-3 or TRBV12-4 combines with J gene TRBJ1-1; tentatively, D is TRBD1 (5 bases). The receptor was derived from a man aged 30 to 39 in good health. The CDR3 loop reads CASRRQGESTEAFF. In nucleotides, the CDR3 is TGTGCCAGCAGACGCCAGGGCGAGAGCACTGAAGCTTTCTTT.